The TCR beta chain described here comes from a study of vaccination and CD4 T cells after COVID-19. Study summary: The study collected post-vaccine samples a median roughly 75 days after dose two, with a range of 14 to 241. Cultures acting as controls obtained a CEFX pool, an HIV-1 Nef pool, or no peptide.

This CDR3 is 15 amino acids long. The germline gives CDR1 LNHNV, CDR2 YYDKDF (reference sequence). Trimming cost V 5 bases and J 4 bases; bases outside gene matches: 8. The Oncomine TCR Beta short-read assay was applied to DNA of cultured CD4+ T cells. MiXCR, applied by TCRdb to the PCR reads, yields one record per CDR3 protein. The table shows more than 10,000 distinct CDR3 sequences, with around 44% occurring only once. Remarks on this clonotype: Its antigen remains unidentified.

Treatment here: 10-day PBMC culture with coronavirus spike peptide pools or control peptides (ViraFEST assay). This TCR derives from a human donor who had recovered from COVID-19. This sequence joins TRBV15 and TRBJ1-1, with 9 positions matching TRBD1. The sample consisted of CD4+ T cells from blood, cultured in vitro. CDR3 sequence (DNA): TGTGCCACCAGCCGATCACCGGGACAGGGCACTGAAGCTTTCTTT. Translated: CATSRSPGQGTEAFF.